The entry below gives a single T cell receptor (beta chain) sequence along with its context. What this receptor recognizes is not known. No quality values exist for individual bases; no much larger clone is one base distant. The data are from a study of blood T cell repertoires in COVID-19 (TCRdb year 2020). Turning to the overall study: Samples covering the acute and convalescent phases of COVID-19 were provided by collaborators in the United States, Italy and Spain. A de-identified subject ID, COVID-19 status, age in years and sex were almost always included in the sample metadata. A freely available public database, intended as a resource for researchers studying the immune response to SARS-CoV-2, is where the repertoires were released. The prospective study material was composed of cDNA or gDNA derived from T cells, B-cell-depleted T cells, or PBMCs. Deeply sampled blood TCRbeta repertoires from subjects exposed to, actively infected with, or recovered from COVID-19 were included in the dataset. Where available, HLA class I and class II types were obtained from metadata supplied by the sample provider rather than from assay-based typing. The samples were drawn from the first 160 participants of the ongoing ImmuneRACE study and from 950 to 1,500 subjects provided by 6 global collaborators. Beyond this particular receptor, the publication reports: The amount of clinical and demographic metadata varied by source and participant and was provided uncurated.

CDR1 and CDR2, per the germline V gene, are MDHEN and SYDVKM. The CDR3 covers 14 residues, taking in both the cysteine and the phenylalanine. Left in the record is the CDR3 DNA by itself, 42 bases read in frame from the first base. The germline ends are 9 bases apart after V is trimmed by 2 bases and J by 4 bases. The collaborating institutions used their own protocols to collect whole blood in K2EDTA tubes. For TCRbeta analysis, collaborators shipped samples in one of three forms: frozen whole blood, isolated PBMCs, or DNA extracted from either of those sample types. TCRbeta CDR3 regions were amplified from genomic DNA using the immunoSEQ Assay, a bias-controlled multiplex PCR. Regarding the original processing steps: Nucleated cell counts per sample were estimated from amplification of reference gene primers within the assay. To quantify the absolute abundance of each unique TCRbeta CDR3 rearrangement, sequence reads were collapsed and filtered. Productive Simpson clonality was computed per sample as the square root of Simpson's diversity index over productive rearrangements. This immuneACCESS table, as held by TCRdb, lists in-frame sequences with V and J called but not all clones. Of the missing ones, under half trace to an unresolved V gene in checked studies; the others have no known cause. V, J and clone size derive from that table, while D and trimming were established from the DNA sequence. Recorded for this sample are roughly 200,000 clones; 84% of them occurred a single time. Around 19% of the sample rests with the top ten.

The source is a human donor in a cohort sampled during active COVID-19. The V and J segments used are TRBV28 and TRBJ1-5, with no D gene named confidently. Source material: peripheral blood. The CDR3 reads CASSLAVGNQPQHF. The DNA sequence is given as TGTGCCAGCAGTTTAGCTGTCGGGAATCAGCCCCAGCATTTT.